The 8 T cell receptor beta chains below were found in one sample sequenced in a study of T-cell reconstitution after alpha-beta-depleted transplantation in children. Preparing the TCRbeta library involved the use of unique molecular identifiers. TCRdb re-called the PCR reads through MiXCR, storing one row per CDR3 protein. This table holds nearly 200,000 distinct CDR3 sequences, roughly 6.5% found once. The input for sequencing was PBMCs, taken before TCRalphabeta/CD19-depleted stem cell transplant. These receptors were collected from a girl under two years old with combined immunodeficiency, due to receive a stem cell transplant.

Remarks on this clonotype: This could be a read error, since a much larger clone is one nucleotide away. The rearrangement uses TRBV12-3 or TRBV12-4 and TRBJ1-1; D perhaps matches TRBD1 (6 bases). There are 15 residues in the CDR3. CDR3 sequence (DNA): TGTGCCGGCAGTGAACAACAGGGTTTGAACACTGAAGCTTTCTTT. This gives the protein CAGSEQQGLNTEAFF.

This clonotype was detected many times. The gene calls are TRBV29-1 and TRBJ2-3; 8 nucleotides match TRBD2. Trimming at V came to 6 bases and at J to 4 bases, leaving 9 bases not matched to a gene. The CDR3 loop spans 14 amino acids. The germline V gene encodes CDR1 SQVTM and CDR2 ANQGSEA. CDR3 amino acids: CSVVSGERADTQYF. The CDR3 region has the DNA TGCAGCGTGGTTAGCGGGGAGCGGGCAGATACGCAGTATTTT.

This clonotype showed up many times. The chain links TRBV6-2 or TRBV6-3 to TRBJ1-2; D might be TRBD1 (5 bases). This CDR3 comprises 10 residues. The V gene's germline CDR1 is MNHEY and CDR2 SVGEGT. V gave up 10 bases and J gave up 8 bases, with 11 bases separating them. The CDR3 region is CATKEGGYTF. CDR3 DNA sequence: TGTGCCACCAAGGAGGGGGGCTACACCTTC.

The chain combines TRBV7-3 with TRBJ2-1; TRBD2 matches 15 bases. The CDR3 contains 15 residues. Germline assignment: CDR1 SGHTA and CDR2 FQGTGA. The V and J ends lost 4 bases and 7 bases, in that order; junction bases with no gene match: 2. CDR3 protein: CASSSGLAGGNEQFF. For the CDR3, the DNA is TGTGCCAGCAGCTCGGGACTAGCGGGGGGTAATGAGCAGTTCTTC. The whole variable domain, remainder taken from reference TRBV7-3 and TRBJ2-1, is GAGVSQTPSNKVTEKGKYVELRCDPISGHTALYWYRQSLGQGPEFLIYFQGTGAADDSGLPNDRFFAVRPEGSVSTLKIQRTERGDSAVYLCASSSGLAGGNEQFFGPGTRLTVL.

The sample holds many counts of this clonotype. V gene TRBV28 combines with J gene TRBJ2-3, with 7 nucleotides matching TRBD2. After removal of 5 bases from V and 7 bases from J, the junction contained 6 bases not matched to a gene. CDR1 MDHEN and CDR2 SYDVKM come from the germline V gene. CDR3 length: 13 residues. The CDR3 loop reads CASSPTAGYTQYF. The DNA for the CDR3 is TGTGCCAGCAGTCCGACAGCGGGGTATACGCAGTATTTT.

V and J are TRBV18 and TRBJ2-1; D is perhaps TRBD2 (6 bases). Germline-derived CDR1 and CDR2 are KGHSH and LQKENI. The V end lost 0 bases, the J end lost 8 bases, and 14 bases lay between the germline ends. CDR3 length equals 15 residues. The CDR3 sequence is CASSPPDGRGDEQFF. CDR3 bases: TGTGCCAGCTCACCACCGGACGGGAGAGGGGATGAGCAGTTCTTC.

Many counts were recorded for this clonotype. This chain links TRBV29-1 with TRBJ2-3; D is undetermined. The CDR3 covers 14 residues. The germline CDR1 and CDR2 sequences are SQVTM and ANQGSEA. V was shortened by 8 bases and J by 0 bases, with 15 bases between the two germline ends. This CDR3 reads CSSKVRPSTDTQYF. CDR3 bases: TGCAGCTCCAAAGTAAGACCTAGCACAGATACGCAGTATTTT.

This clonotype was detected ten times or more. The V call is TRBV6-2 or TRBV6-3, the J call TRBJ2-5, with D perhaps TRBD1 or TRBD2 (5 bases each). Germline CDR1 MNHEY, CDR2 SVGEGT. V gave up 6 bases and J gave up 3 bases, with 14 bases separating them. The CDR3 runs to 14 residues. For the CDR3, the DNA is TGTGCCAGCAGGGACGGGACGTTGGAAGAGACCCAGTACTTC. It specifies CASRDGTLEETQYF.